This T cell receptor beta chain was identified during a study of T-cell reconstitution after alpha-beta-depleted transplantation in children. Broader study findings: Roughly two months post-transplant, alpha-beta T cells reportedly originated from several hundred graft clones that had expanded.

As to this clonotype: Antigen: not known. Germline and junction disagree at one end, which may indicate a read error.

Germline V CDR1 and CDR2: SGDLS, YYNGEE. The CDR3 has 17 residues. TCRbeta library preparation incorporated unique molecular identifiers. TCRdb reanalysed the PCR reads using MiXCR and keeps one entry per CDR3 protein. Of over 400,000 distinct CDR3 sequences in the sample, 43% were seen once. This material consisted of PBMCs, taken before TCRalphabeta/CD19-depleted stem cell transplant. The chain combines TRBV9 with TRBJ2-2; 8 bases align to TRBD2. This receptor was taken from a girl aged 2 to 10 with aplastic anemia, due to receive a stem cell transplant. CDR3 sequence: CASSVADSGANAGELFF. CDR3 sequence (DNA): TGTGCCAGCAGCGTAGCTGATAGCGGGGCGAACGCCGGGGAGCTGTTTTTT.